Sequencing of this TCR beta chain was carried out in a study of control samples from healthy donors and cancer patients. The CDR3 runs 13 residues. V was cut by 3 bases and J by 5 bases, with 7 bases left in between. Generated by immunoSEQ multiplex PCR, the TCRdb table keeps only in-frame clones and is missing some. The sample consists of some 120,000 clones, around nine tenths of them appearing once. The TCR comes from a young man in good health. Input material: blood. V usage is TRBV12-3 or TRBV12-4 and J usage is TRBJ1-4; D possibly corresponds to TRBD1 (6 bases). The CDR3 loop reads CASSFDRNEKLFF. The CDR3 DNA sequence: TGTGCCAGCAGTTTTGACAGGAATGAAAAACTGTTTTTT.